The source of this TCR beta chain is a study of PD-L1 blockade in urothelial cancer. Per germline, CDR1 MDHEN and CDR2 SYDVKM. Trimming shortened V by 6 bases and J by 3 bases, and 19 bases separated the two germline ends. This CDR3 is built from 16 residues. Sequenced by immunoSEQ multiplex PCR; TCRdb stores in-frame clones only, minus some. The sample lists about 45,000 clones, roughly four fifths occurring once. Indicated time point: peripheral blood 6 weeks after treatment start. Locally advanced or metastatic urothelial carcinoma was diagnosed in the patients. Sequenced here: PBMCs, sampled around atezolizumab (anti-PD-L1) treatment. The sequence was collected from a man in his sixties with urothelial cancer. The rearrangement joins TRBV28 to TRBJ2-3; D is perhaps TRBD2 (6 bases). This chain's CDR3 is CASSTNPSVPTDTQYF. The CDR3 nucleotides read TGTGCCAGCAGCACTAACCCTAGCGTACCGACAGATACGCAGTATTTT. The variable domain in full, completed from reference TRBV28 and TRBJ2-3, reads DVKVTQSSRYLVKRTGEKVFLECVQDMDHENMFWYRQDPGLGLRLIYFSYDVKMKEKGDIPEGYSVSREKKERFSLILESASTNQTSMYLCASSTNPSVPTDTQYFGPGTRLTVL.